These T cell receptor beta chains were read from a single sample in a study of T-cell memory formation after mild COVID-19. TCRdb redid the calling of the 5' RACE reads with MiXCR, one entry per CDR3 protein. The data contain just over 1,500 distinct CDR3 sequences, roughly 59% of them singletons. Sequencing was carried out using PBMCs or a T cell subset sorted from them (not recorded which). These receptors all stem from an adult who had mild COVID-19 (a few samples of this study predate the infection). Cell type and time point are not known. The CDR3 runs from the conserved cysteine through the conserved F or W. The D gene is left open where the match is weak. Clone size appears in some rows only: once, few, many, or a class for an expanded clone.

j_call	d_call	clone_size	v_call	cdr3_nt	cdr3_aa
TRBJ2-1	TRBD1	-	TRBV11-2	TGTGCCAGCAGCTCCGGGACAGGGTCTTATGAGCAGTTCTTC	CASSSGTGSYEQFF
TRBJ2-7	TRBD1	once	TRBV27	TGTGCCAGCAGTCCCGCCGGACAGGGGCGCTCCTACGAGCAGTACTTC	CASSPAGQGRSYEQYF
TRBJ2-7	-	large	TRBV23-1	TGCGCCAGCAGTCAATCGTTGTGGGGGGCCGTCTCCTACGAGCAGTACTTC	CASSQSLWGAVSYEQYF
TRBJ2-7	-	once	TRBV6-6	TGTGCCAGCAGTTACCTGAGCTCCTACGAGCAGTACTTC	CASSYLSSYEQYF
TRBJ2-3	-	once	TRBV6-5	TGTGCCAGCAGTTACTCGGACACATCCCGCACAGATACGCAGTATTTT	CASSYSDTSRTDTQYF
TRBJ2-1	-	-	TRBV7-8	TGTGCCAGCAGCTTCCAGTCAGGGTATAACAATGAGCAGTTCTTC	CASSFQSGYNNEQFF
TRBJ2-3	-	large	TRBV5-6	TGTGCCAGCAGCTTGAGAGATACGCAGTATTTT	CASSLRDTQYF
TRBJ2-7	-	once	TRBV7-2	TGTGCCAGCAGCTCGCAGGGGATGTCGGGGTCCTACGAGCAGTACTTC	CASSSQGMSGSYEQYF
TRBJ2-1	TRBD1	-	TRBV7-2	TGTGCCAGCAGCATAAGACAGGGCCGCTTATCCTACAATGAGCAGTTCTTC	CASSIRQGRLSYNEQFF
TRBJ2-7	-	once	TRBV11-3	TGTGCCAGCGCCGGGATAGCAGGGACCACCTACGAGCAGTACTTC	CASAGIAGTTYEQYF
TRBJ2-1	TRBD2	large	TRBV4-3	TGCGCCAGCAGCCCTGGACCCGGAGAAGCGGGAGTGGTATACAATGAGCAGTTCTTC	CASSPGPGEAGVVYNEQFF
TRBJ2-2	TRBD2	large	TRBV5-1	TGCGCCAGCAGCTGGACTAGCGGGAGTTGGTCCGGGGAGCTGTTTTTT	CASSWTSGSWSGELFF
TRBJ1-1	-	few	TRBV10-3	TGTGCCATCAGTGAGTCACGGAGGTTCACTGAAGCTTTCTTT	CAISESRRFTEAFF
TRBJ2-7	-	large	TRBV4-2	TGTGCCAGCAGCCAAGAGCTAGCCGGCTTTTACTACGAGCAGTACTTC	CASSQELAGFYYEQYF
TRBJ1-1	-	large	TRBV12-3/TRBV12-4	TGTGCCAGCAGTTTAACCGGGAACACTGAAGCTTTCTTT	CASSLTGNTEAFF
TRBJ2-3	TRBD2	-	TRBV11-3	TGTGCCAGCAGTTACCTGGGGGGAGGGGCAGATACGCAGTATTTT	CASSYLGGGADTQYF
TRBJ2-3	-	-	TRBV3-1	TGTGCCAGCAGCCTCGTATCGGGAAGCCCATTCACAGATACGCAGTATTTT	CASSLVSGSPFTDTQYF
TRBJ2-5	TRBD1	large	TRBV7-6	TGTGCCAGCACCCGACAGGGAAAAGAGACCCAGTACTTC	CASTRQGKETQYF
TRBJ2-7	-	-	TRBV5-1	TGCGCCAGCAGCTTGGAAATACCGGACGAGCAGTACTTC	CASSLEIPDEQYF